Each of the 22 T cell receptor beta chains below was sequenced from the same sample in a study of response to subunit inactivated influenza vaccine. TCRdb fed the RT-PCR reads into MiXCR, producing one record per CDR3 protein. The data show approximately 490,000 distinct CDR3 sequences, with around 7.7% seen just once and about 12% held by the top ten. Specimen: PBMCs from blood, collected around 25 months after vaccination. These receptors were taken from a man between 45 and 75 years old who received an inactivated influenza vaccine.

This clonotype was seen a handful of times. CDR3 protein: CASSTGGYTGELFF. Written as DNA, the CDR3 is TGTGCCAGCAGTACCGGGGGTTACACCGGGGAGCTGTTTTTT. The chain couples TRBV28 to TRBJ2-2, with TRBD2 as a possible D gene (6 bases). Trimming pared 5 bases from V and 3 bases from J, leaving 10 bases between. CDR1 and CDR2 from the germline V gene are MDHEN and SYDVKM. The CDR3 runs 14 residues.

This clonotype has more than one count but fewer than ten. The CDR3, as DNA: TGTGCCAGCAGCTTAGGGGCCCGGACAGGGGGCAACACCGGGGAGCTGTTTTTT. It is translated as CASSLGARTGGNTGELFF. The chain is built from TRBV11-2 and TRBJ2-2; 11 nucleotides line up with TRBD1. The trim removed 1 base at V and 2 bases at J, leaving 6 bases unmatched. Per the germline V gene, CDR1 is SGHAT and CDR2 is FQNNGV. The CDR3 has 18 residues.

The table lists this clonotype with many counts. The rearrangement joins TRBV29-1 to TRBJ1-5; tentatively, D is TRBD1 (5 bases). CDR1 is SQVTM and CDR2 is ANQGSEA in the germline V gene. Trimming shortened V by 6 bases and J by 3 bases, and 9 bases separated the two germline ends. The CDR3 runs 12 residues. The CDR3 loop reads CSVTVNNQPQHF. The CDR3 DNA is TGCAGCGTGACAGTTAACAATCAGCCCCAGCATTTT.

This rearrangement joins TRBV9 to TRBJ2-3, with 10 bases matching TRBD2. This CDR3 comprises 15 residues. Trimming removed 6 bases from V and 3 bases from J; junction bases left unmatched: 7. Germline CDR1 and CDR2: SGDLS and YYNGEE. In DNA, the CDR3 is TGTGCCAGCACCGTTTCTAGCGGGAGTACAGATACGCAGTATTTT. This translates into CASTVSSGSTDTQYF.

This clonotype was counted a few times. The chain recombines TRBV25-1 with TRBJ1-5; D gene unclear. Germline loops: CDR1 MGHDK, CDR2 SYGVNS. The CDR3 runs to 14 residues. Between the trimmed V and J ends, which lost 3 bases and 1 base, there was a span of 7 bases. CDR3 bases: TGTGCCAGCAGTGATATGGGGAGCAATCAGCCCCAGCATTTT. Protein product: CASSDMGSNQPQHF.

The rearrangement joins TRBV14 to TRBJ1-4; TRBD1 matches 8 bases. CDR3 length equals 15 residues. The V gene's germline CDR1 is SGHDN and CDR2 FVKESK. V lost 5 bases, J lost 6 bases, and 8 bases stayed unmatched. CDR3 region: CASSFRTGTDEKLFF. DNA of the CDR3: TGTGCCAGCAGCTTTCGGACAGGGACGGATGAAAAACTGTTTTTT.

The chain combines TRBV5-1 with TRBJ2-7, with 9 bases fitting TRBD2. Germline-derived CDR1 and CDR2 are SGHRS and YFSETQ. This CDR3 spans 14 amino acids. J gave up 5 bases and V 9 bases, and 12 bases lay outside the gene matches. Here the CDR3 reads CATSIAGATDEQYF. CDR3 nucleotide sequence: TGCGCCACCTCGATAGCGGGAGCGACCGACGAGCAGTACTTC. Full variable domain (remainder filled in from reference TRBV5-1 and TRBJ2-7): KAGVTQTPRYLIKTRGQQVTLSCSPISGHRSVSWYQQTPGQGLQFLFEYFSETQRNKGNFPGRFSGRQFSNSRSEMNVSTLELGDSALYLCATSIAGATDEQYFGPGTRLTVT.

The chain links TRBV5-1 to TRBJ2-7; the D gene is possibly TRBD1 (6 bases). The CDR3 is made up of 13 amino acids. Trimming shortened V by 3 bases and J by 3 bases, and 10 bases separated the two germline ends. Germline V lookup: CDR1 SGHRS, CDR2 YFSETQ. The CDR3 DNA reads as TGCGCCAGCAGCTCCGGACAGTACTACGAGCAGTACTTC. Its translation is CASSSGQYYEQYF. The variable domain in full, completed from reference TRBV5-1 and TRBJ2-7, reads KAGVTQTPRYLIKTRGQQVTLSCSPISGHRSVSWYQQTPGQGLQFLFEYFSETQRNKGNFPGRFSGRQFSNSRSEMNVSTLELGDSALYLCASSSGQYYEQYFGPGTRLTVT.

This clonotype occurred many times. This chain connects TRBV6-6 to TRBJ2-2; D is unresolved. The germline V gene encodes CDR1 MNHNY and CDR2 SVGAGI (reference sequence). V lost 0 bases and J 5 bases, leaving 4 bases between the germline ends. This CDR3 region has 13 residues. The CDR3 DNA reads as TGTGCCAGCAGTTACTCCAGTACCGGGGAGCTGTTTTTT. Its protein product is CASSYSSTGELFF.

This clonotype was counted only a few times. The chain employs TRBV19 and TRBJ2-1; a possible D gene is TRBD2 (6 bases). The length of the CDR3 is 14 residues. Germline-derived CDR1 and CDR2 are LNHDA and SQIVND (reference sequence). Deletions cut 3 bases from V and 6 bases from J, with 12 bases between. CDR3 region: CASSMAGSGNEQFF. In DNA form, the CDR3 reads TGTGCCAGTAGTATGGCGGGGTCGGGCAATGAGCAGTTCTTC. Filled out from reference TRBV19 and TRBJ2-1, the complete variable domain reads DGGITQSPKYLFRKEGQNVTLSCEQNLNHDAMYWYRQDPGQGLRLIYYSQIVNDFQKGDIAEGYSVSREKKESFPLTVTSAQKNPTAFYLCASSMAGSGNEQFFGPGTRLTVL.

This clonotype has a count of ten or more. The V call is TRBV20-1, the J call TRBJ2-1; D might be TRBD2 (5 bases). Germline CDR1 is DFQATT and CDR2 is SNEGSKA (reference sequence). The germline V and J ends were trimmed by 0 bases and 8 bases, with 11 bases remaining between them. The CDR3 runs to 13 residues. The CDR3 reads CSARDSLAYEQFF. The CDR3 nucleotides are TGCAGTGCTAGAGATTCGCTAGCATATGAGCAGTTCTTC.

This clonotype was observed a handful of times. The rearrangement uses TRBV20-1 and TRBJ2-2; TRBD2 matches 12 bases. Germline V gives CDR1 DFQATT, CDR2 SNEGSKA (reference sequence). This CDR3 is 14 amino acids long. The junction had 5 bases not matched to a gene; V was cut back by 5 bases and J by 7 bases. The CDR3 sequence is CSAPSGRAGGELFF. The CDR3 DNA reads as TGCAGTGCTCCTAGCGGGAGGGCCGGCGGGGAGCTGTTTTTT.

This clonotype was seen repeatedly, ten times or more. The rearrangement links TRBV3-1 to TRBJ2-5, with D tentatively TRBD2 (5 bases). The CDR3 has 18 amino acids. Trimming shortened V by 0 bases and J by 0 bases, and 17 bases separated the two germline ends. Germline CDR1 reads LGHDT; CDR2 reads YNNKEL (reference sequence). CDR3 in amino acids: CASSQERETPINQETQYF. The CDR3 DNA reads as TGTGCCAGCAGCCAAGAAAGGGAGACGCCGATTAACCAAGAGACCCAGTACTTC.

The rearrangement joins TRBV5-1 to TRBJ1-4, with a weak D call TRBD1 (5 bases). The CDR3 contains 15 residues. V lost 0 bases and J lost 3, with 9 bases in between. Germline V gives CDR1 SGHRS, CDR2 YFSETQ. The CDR3, as DNA: TGCGCCAGCAGCTTGGACGGGACTCCTAATGAAAAACTGTTTTTT. Translating gives CASSLDGTPNEKLFF.

V and J are TRBV7-9 and TRBJ2-3; 8 bases are shared with TRBD1. The CDR3 totals 16 residues. The V gene's germline CDR1 is SEHNR and CDR2 FQNEAQ (reference sequence). V lost 3 bases and J lost 2; bases outside the gene matches: 7. CDR3 sequence: CASSFGTGGFTDTQYF. The DNA for the CDR3 is TGTGCCAGCAGCTTTGGCACAGGGGGTTTCACAGATACGCAGTATTTT. Complete variable domain (other parts from reference TRBV7-9 and TRBJ2-3): DTGVSQNPRHKITKRGQNVTFRCDPISEHNRLYWYRQTLGQGPEFLTYFQNEAQLEKSRLLSDRFSAERPKGSFSTLEIQRTEQGDSAMYLCASSFGTGGFTDTQYFGPGTRLTVL.

This clonotype was detected many times. The chain carries TRBV6-1 and TRBJ2-7; 9 nucleotides align to TRBD1. The CDR3 extends over 14 amino acids. J lost 3 bases, V lost 7 bases, and 7 bases had no gene match. Looked up from germline, CDR1 is MNHNS and CDR2 is SASEGT. The CDR3 bases are TGTGCCAGCAACGGGGGACAGGGAGGCTACGAGCAGTACTTC. Translation gives CASNGGQGGYEQYF.

This clonotype was seen only a few times. This chain connects TRBV28 to TRBJ2-1; 12 bases are a match to TRBD1. Germline V CDR1 and CDR2: MDHEN, SYDVKM. J was trimmed by 0 bases and V by 5 bases; bases with no gene match: 11. This CDR3 contains 19 residues. CDR3 protein: CASSPPGQGALISYNEQFF. In DNA, the CDR3 is TGTGCCAGCAGTCCTCCGGGACAGGGGGCCCTTATCTCCTACAATGAGCAGTTCTTC. Complete variable domain (other parts from reference TRBV28 and TRBJ2-1): DVKVTQSSRYLVKRTGEKVFLECVQDMDHENMFWYRQDPGLGLRLIYFSYDVKMKEKGDIPEGYSVSREKKERFSLILESASTNQTSMYLCASSPPGQGALISYNEQFFGPGTRLTVL.

This chain uses TRBV9 with TRBJ2-5; D not certain. Trimming pared 0 bases from V and 4 bases from J, leaving 10 bases between. This CDR3 contains 14 residues. CDR1 is SGDLS, CDR2 YYNGEE, per germline. The CDR3 sequence is CASSVVPWGETQYF. CDR3 nucleotides: TGTGCCAGCAGCGTAGTACCCTGGGGAGAGACCCAGTACTTC. Drawing the rest from reference TRBV9 and TRBJ2-5, the complete variable domain is DSGVTQTPKHLITATGQRVTLRCSPRSGDLSVYWYQQSLDQGLQFLIQYYNGEERAKGNILERFSAQQFPDLHSELNLSSLELGDSALYFCASSVVPWGETQYFGPGTRLLVL.

The chain recombines TRBV23-1 with TRBJ2-5; D remains ambiguous. TRBV23-1 is treated as an ORF (open reading frame) with a function not yet certain. The CDR3 is 14 residues long. The ends were cut back, 4 bases at V and 5 bases at J, with 14 bases in the middle. CDR3 residues: CASSPVATNETQYF. The CDR3 bases are TGCGCCAGCAGTCCCGTCGCAACAAACGAGACCCAGTACTTC.

This clonotype was seen repeatedly, ten times or more. The rearrangement uses TRBV4-2 and TRBJ2-1; D may be TRBD1 (5 bases). The V gene's germline CDR1 is LGHNA and CDR2 YNFKEQ. The CDR3 runs 15 residues. The germline V and J ends were trimmed by 5 bases and 0 bases, with 11 bases remaining between them. This CDR3 reads CASSTTDSSYNEQFF. The CDR3 bases are TGTGCCAGCAGCACAACCGACAGCTCCTACAATGAGCAGTTCTTC.

Of note for this clonotype: The junction departs from germline at one end; a sequencing error may be responsible. The chain is built from TRBV20-1 and TRBJ1-6; perhaps TRBD1 as D (5 bases). Germline V gives CDR1 DFQATT, CDR2 SNEGSKA (reference sequence). This CDR3 contains 16 residues. The CDR3 loop reads CCAVSVQAVYNSPLHF. The DNA of the CDR3 is TGCTGTGCTGTCTCCGTACAGGCAGTCTATAATTCACCCCTCCACTTT.

This clonotype was recorded a few times. The chain uses TRBV20-1 and TRBJ1-4, with D maybe TRBD1 (5 bases). Germline CDR1 DFQATT, CDR2 SNEGSKA (reference sequence). The CDR3 runs to 14 residues. Trimming took off 4 bases at V and 6 bases at J, with 15 bases between the two ends. The CDR3 DNA reads TGCAGTGCTATGTCCGGGGTGGGGGATGAAAAACTGTTTTTT. It yields the protein CSAMSGVGDEKLFF.